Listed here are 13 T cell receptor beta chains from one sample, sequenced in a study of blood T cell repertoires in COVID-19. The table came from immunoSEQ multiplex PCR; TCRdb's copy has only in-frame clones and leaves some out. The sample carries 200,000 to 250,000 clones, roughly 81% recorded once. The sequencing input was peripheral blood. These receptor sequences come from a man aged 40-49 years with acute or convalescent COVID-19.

CDR3 nucleotides: TGTGCCAGCAGTCGCCTAGCGGGGGCGGAGACCTACGAGCAGTACTTC. Its translation is CASSRLAGAETYEQYF. The chain joins TRBV27 to TRBJ2-7, with 10 bases fitting TRBD2. The CDR3 spans 16 residues. The V gene's germline CDR1 is MNHEY and CDR2 SMNVEV (reference sequence). V shed 5 bases and J 2 bases; nucleotides not matched to a gene: 9.

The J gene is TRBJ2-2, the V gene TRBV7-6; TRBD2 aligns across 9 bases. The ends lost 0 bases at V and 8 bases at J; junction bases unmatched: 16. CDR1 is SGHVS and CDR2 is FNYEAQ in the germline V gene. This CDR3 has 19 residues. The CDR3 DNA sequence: TGTGCCAGCAGCTTAGCGAGCAGTCGGCTAGCGGGGAAGAAAGGGGAGCTGTTTTTT. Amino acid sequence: CASSLASSRLAGKKGELFF. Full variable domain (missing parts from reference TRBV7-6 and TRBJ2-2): GAGVSQSPRYKVTKRGQDVALRCDPISGHVSLYWYRQALGQGPEFLTYFNYEAQQDKSGLPNDRFSAERPEGSISTLTIQRTEQRDSAMYRCASSLASSRLAGKKGELFFGEGSRLTVL.

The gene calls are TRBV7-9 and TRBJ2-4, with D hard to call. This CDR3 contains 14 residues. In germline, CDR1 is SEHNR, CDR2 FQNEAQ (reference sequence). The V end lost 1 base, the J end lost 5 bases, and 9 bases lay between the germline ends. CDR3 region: CASSLGFAENIQYF. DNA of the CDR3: TGTGCCAGCAGCTTAGGGTTCGCAGAAAACATTCAGTACTTC.

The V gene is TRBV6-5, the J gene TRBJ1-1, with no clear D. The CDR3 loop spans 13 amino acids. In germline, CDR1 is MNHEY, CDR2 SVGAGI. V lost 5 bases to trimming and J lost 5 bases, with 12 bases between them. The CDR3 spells CASSQTWRTEAFF. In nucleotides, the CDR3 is TGTGCCAGCAGTCAGACTTGGAGAACTGAAGCTTTCTTT.

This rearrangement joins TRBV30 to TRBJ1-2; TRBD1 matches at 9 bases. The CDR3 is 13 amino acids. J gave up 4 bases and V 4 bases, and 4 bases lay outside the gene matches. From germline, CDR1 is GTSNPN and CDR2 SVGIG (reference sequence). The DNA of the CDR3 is TGTGCCTGGACCTACAGGGGGCCCTATGGCTACACCTTC. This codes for CAWTYRGPYGYTF.

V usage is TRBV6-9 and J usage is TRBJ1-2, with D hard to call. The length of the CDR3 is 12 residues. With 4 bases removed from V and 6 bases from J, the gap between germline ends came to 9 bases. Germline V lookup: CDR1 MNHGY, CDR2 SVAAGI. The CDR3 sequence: CASSSGVNGYTF. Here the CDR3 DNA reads TGTGCCAGCAGTTCCGGGGTAAATGGCTACACCTTC.

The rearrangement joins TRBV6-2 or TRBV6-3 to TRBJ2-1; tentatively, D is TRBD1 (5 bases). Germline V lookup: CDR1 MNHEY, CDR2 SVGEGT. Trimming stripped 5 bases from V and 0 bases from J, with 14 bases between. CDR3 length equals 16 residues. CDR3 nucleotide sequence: TGTGCCAGCAGTCACCGGACACGATTCTCCTACAATGAGCAGTTCTTC. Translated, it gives CASSHRTRFSYNEQFF.

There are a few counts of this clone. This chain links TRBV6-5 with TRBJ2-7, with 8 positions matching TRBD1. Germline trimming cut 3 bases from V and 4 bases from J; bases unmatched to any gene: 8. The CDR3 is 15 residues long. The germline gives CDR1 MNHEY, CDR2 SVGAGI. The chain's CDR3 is CASSYQGQGGYEQYF. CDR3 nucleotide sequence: TGTGCCAGCAGTTATCAAGGACAGGGAGGATACGAGCAGTACTTC.

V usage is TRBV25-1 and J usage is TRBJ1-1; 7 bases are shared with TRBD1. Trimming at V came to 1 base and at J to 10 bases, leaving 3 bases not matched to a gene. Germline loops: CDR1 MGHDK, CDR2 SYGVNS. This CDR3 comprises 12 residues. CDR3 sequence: CASSEFRTGAFF. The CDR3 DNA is TGTGCCAGCAGTGAATTCCGGACAGGAGCTTTCTTT. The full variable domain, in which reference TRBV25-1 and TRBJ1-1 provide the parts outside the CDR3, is EADIYQTPRYLVIGTGKKITLECSQTMGHDKMYWYQQDPGMELHLIHYSYGVNSTEKGDLSSESTVSRIRTEHFPLTLESARPSHTSQYLCASSEFRTGAFFGQGTRLTVV.

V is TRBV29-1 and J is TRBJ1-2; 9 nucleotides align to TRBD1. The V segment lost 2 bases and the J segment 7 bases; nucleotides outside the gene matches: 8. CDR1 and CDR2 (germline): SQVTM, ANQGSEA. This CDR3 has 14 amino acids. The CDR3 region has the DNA TGCAGCGTTGAACTTAACAGGGGGCAGGGTGGCTACACCTTC. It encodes CSVELNRGQGGYTF.

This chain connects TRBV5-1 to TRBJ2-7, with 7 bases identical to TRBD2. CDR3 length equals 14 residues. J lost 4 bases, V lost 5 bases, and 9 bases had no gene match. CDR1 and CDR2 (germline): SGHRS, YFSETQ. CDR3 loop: CASSLTGGGYEQYF. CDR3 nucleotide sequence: TGCGCCAGCAGTTTAACCGGGGGAGGGTACGAGCAGTACTTC.

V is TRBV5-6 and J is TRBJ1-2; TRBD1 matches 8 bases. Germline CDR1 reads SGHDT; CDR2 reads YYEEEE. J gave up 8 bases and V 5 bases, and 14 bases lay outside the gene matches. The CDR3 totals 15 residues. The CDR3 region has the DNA TGTGCCAGCAGTAAATATACGACAGGGGCCAGAGGCTACACCTTC. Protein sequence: CASSKYTTGARGYTF.

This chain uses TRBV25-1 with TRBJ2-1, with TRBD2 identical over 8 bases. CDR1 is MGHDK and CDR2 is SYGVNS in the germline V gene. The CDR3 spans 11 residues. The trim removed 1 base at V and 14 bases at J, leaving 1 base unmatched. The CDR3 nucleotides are TGTGCCAGCAGTGAATTCGGGGGGGAGTTCTTC. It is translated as CASSEFGGEFF.